This entry features one TCR beta chain sequence. The germline V gene has CDR1 SGHVS and CDR2 FNYEAQ. The CDR3 extends over 15 amino acids. Trimming left V 3 bases short and J 0 bases short, with 12 bases between. In the original analysis: Estimates of nucleated cell counts were drawn from the amplification of reference gene primers. Repertoires were generated with immunoSEQ multiplex PCR, while TCRdb's copy carries only in-frame clones and drops some. V, J and clone size derive from that table, while D and trimming were established from the DNA sequence. The sample carries around 69,000 clones, around four fifths recorded once. This sample is drawn from a study of blood T cell repertoires in COVID-19. Study as a whole: COVID-19 samples, acute and convalescent, were from the United States, Italy and Spain. PBMCs, B-cell-depleted T cells, or T cells were the source of the cDNA or gDNA that made up the material.

This clonotype originated in a woman aged 55 to 70 with acute or convalescent COVID-19. Sequenced input: peripheral blood. V is TRBV7-6 and J is TRBJ2-7; weak D call: TRBD2 (5 bases). The CDR3 region is CASSFDRGFSYEQYF. CDR3 nucleotides: TGTGCCAGCAGCTTCGACCGGGGTTTCTCCTACGAGCAGTACTTC.